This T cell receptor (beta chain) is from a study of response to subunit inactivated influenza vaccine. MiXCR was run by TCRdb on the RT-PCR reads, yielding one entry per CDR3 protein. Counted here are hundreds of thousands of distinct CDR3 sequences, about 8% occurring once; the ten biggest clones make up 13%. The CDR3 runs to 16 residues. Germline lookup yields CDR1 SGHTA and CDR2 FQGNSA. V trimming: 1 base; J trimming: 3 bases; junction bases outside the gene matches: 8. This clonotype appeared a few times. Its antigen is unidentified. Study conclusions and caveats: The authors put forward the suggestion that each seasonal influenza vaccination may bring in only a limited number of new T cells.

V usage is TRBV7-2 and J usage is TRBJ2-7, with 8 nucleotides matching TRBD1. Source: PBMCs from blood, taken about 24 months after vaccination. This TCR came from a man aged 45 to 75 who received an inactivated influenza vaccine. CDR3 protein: CASSLGQGSLVYEQYF. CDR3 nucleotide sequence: TGTGCCAGCAGCTTAGGACAGGGGAGTTTAGTCTACGAGCAGTACTTC.